Following are 20 T cell receptor beta chains from one sample sequenced in a study of blood T cells in healthy people across ages. A sample-barcoded 5' primer and a J-beta primer mix were used in a second PCR of roughly 7 to 11 cycles. A single record per CDR3 protein comes from TCRdb applying MiXCR to the 5' RACE reads. The sample consists of some 1.5 million distinct CDR3 sequences, over 25% of them appearing once. Material for sequencing was blood. The receptors were sampled from a woman aged 25 to 39 in good health.

A remark on this clonotype: A read error may be the cause here, since a much bigger clone is one base away. The V and J genes are TRBV5-1 and TRBJ2-5; TRBD1 or TRBD2 may be the D gene (5 bases each). Germline lookup yields CDR1 SGHRS and CDR2 YFSETQ. This CDR3 is 15 amino acids long. The CDR3 DNA follows: TGCGCCTGCAGCTTCCAGGGAGTACCTCAAGAGACCCAGTACTTC. Protein: CACSFQGVPQETQYF.

The CDR3 bases are TGTGCCAGCAGTCCAACCGGGACAGGGGAATACGAGCAGTACTTC. Protein: CASSPTGTGEYEQYF. The gene calls are TRBV7-9 and TRBJ2-7, with TRBD1 matching 10 bases. The CDR3 spans 15 residues. Trimming at V came to 6 bases and at J to 4 bases, leaving 9 bases not matched to a gene. CDR1 and CDR2 (germline): SEHNR, FQNEAQ (reference sequence).

In this sample, this clonotype turned up a few times. The rearrangement links TRBV5-1 to TRBJ2-3; D gene ambiguous. The CDR3 totals 15 residues. The germline gives CDR1 SGHRS, CDR2 YFSETQ. Trimming stripped 3 bases from V and 1 base from J, with 12 bases between. This CDR3 is CASSSAVIGTDTQYF. CDR3 nucleotide sequence: TGCGCCAGCAGCTCTGCGGTGATCGGCACAGATACGCAGTATTTT.

This clonotype turned up a few times. The J gene is TRBJ1-2, the V gene TRBV10-2; no firm D call. Germline V gives CDR1 WSHSY, CDR2 SAAADI. This CDR3 has 16 residues. Trimming took off 6 bases at V and 5 bases at J, with 22 bases between the two ends. The CDR3 region has the DNA TGCGCCAGCAGCGACCGTCGTTGGGCACCCGAGTATGGCTACACCTTC. This translates into CASSDRRWAPEYGYTF.

There are many counts of this clonotype. The rearrangement links TRBV6-5 to TRBJ2-5, with 8 bases fitting TRBD1. This CDR3 has 18 amino acids. V shed 2 bases, J shed 4 bases, and the junction held 15 bases outside the gene matches. Germline loops: CDR1 MNHEY, CDR2 SVGAGI. The DNA of the CDR3 is TGTGCCAGCAGTTACGGGGGACGCCCCAGGGGGCGAGGAGAGACCCAGTACTTC. Its protein is CASSYGGRPRGRGETQYF.

The chain employs TRBV5-1 and TRBJ1-6, with a tentative D call TRBD1 (6 bases). The CDR3 is 15 residues long. V lost 0 bases to trimming and J lost 7 bases, with 11 bases between them. Germline CDR1 SGHRS, CDR2 YFSETQ. Here the CDR3 DNA reads TGCGCCAGCAGCTTGGTACAGGGCGGCAATTCACCCCTCCACTTT. Amino acid sequence: CASSLVQGGNSPLHF.

There are many counts of this clonotype. This chain uses TRBV20-1 with TRBJ2-5; 9 positions agree with TRBD1. Germline-derived CDR1 and CDR2 are DFQATT and SNEGSKA (reference sequence). V gave up 3 bases and J gave up 7 bases; unmatched junction bases: 9. This CDR3 is built from 14 residues. Here the CDR3 reads CSARLDRGLGTQYF. CDR3 sequence (DNA): TGCAGTGCTAGGTTGGACAGGGGTTTAGGGACCCAGTACTTC.

This chain joins TRBV25-1 and TRBJ2-3; 7 bases agree with TRBD2. V shed 2 bases, J shed 5 bases, and the junction held 7 bases outside the gene matches. This CDR3 has 15 amino acids. Germline assignment: CDR1 MGHDK and CDR2 SYGVNS. The CDR3 nucleotides read TGTGCCAGCAGTGAACGGCTAGCGGAAAGAGATACGCAGTATTTT. This gives the protein CASSERLAERDTQYF.

V is TRBV20-1 and J is TRBJ2-2; D call uncertain. CDR3 length: 13 residues. V lost 0 bases to trimming and J lost 6 bases, with 8 bases between them. Germline assignment: CDR1 DFQATT and CDR2 SNEGSKA (reference sequence). As DNA, the CDR3 is TGCAGTGCTAGAGATCAAGGAGCCGGGGAGCTGTTTTTT. This encodes CSARDQGAGELFF.

This clonotype was seen more than once but under ten times. The chain has TRBV7-9 and TRBJ2-3, with TRBD2 matching over 11 bases. Looked up from germline, CDR1 is SEHNR and CDR2 is FQNEAQ (reference sequence). This CDR3 region has 18 residues. V shed 2 bases and J 2 bases; nucleotides not matched to a gene: 9. The CDR3 is CASSLPLRLAGLTDTQYF. The CDR3 nucleotides read TGTGCCAGCAGCTTACCCCTAAGACTAGCGGGACTCACAGATACGCAGTATTTT.

The table lists this clonotype with many counts. V gene TRBV29-1 combines with J gene TRBJ2-1; a possible D gene is TRBD1 (6 bases). Per the germline V gene, CDR1 is SQVTM and CDR2 is ANQGSEA. CDR3 length: 13 amino acids. The V and J ends lost 6 bases and 4 bases respectively, with 13 bases between them. CDR3 coding DNA: TGCAGCGTGCCCGGACAGACTTACAATGAGCAGTTCTTC. The encoded protein is CSVPGQTYNEQFF.

The chain is built from TRBV4-2 and TRBJ2-5, with TRBD2 matching over 11 bases. This CDR3 spans 18 amino acids. The V gene end was trimmed by 0 bases and the J gene end by 5 bases; junction bases not matched to a gene: 11. CDR1 is LGHNA and CDR2 is YNFKEQ in the germline V gene. The CDR3: CASSQESSGGAKGETQYF. In nucleotides, the CDR3 is TGTGCCAGCAGCCAAGAAAGTAGCGGGGGGGCGAAGGGCGAGACCCAGTACTTC.

The rearrangement uses TRBV7-2 and TRBJ2-4, with a weak D call TRBD2 (5 bases). The ends were cut back, 1 base at V and 15 bases at J, with 19 bases in the middle. This CDR3 spans 14 amino acids. CDR1 is SGHTA, CDR2 FQGNSA, per germline. CDR3 in DNA: TGTGCCAGCAGCTTAGTTAGTTTAGGAGGCGGAATGTACTTC. Translated: CASSLVSLGGGMYF.

The chain employs TRBV7-9 and TRBJ2-7; 8 bases align to TRBD1. CDR1 is SEHNR, CDR2 FQNEAQ, per germline (reference sequence). There are 15 residues in the CDR3. V trimming: 0 bases; J trimming: 4 bases; junction bases outside the gene matches: 5. The CDR3 sequence is CASSLAQGAEYEQYF. The CDR3, as DNA: TGTGCCAGCAGCTTAGCCCAGGGGGCGGAATACGAGCAGTACTTC. Filled out from reference TRBV7-9 and TRBJ2-7, the complete variable domain reads DTGVSQNPRHKITKRGQNVTFRCDPISEHNRLYWYRQTLGQGPEFLTYFQNEAQLEKSRLLSDRFSAERPKGSFSTLEIQRTEQGDSAMYLCASSLAQGAEYEQYFGPGTRLTVT.

The V call is TRBV18, the J call TRBJ2-6; 9 bases align to TRBD1. From germline, CDR1 is KGHSH and CDR2 LQKENI. The V gene end was trimmed by 4 bases and the J gene end by 1 base; junction bases not matched to a gene: 8. CDR3 length: 18 amino acids. The chain's CDR3 is CASSLQPGQGSGANVLTF. The CDR3 region has the DNA TGTGCCAGCTCACTCCAACCGGGACAGGGATCTGGGGCCAACGTCCTGACTTTC.

This clonotype was seen ten or more times. The chain combines TRBV29-1 with TRBJ2-5; D unclear. Trimming cost V 2 bases and J 1 base, with 5 bases left between them. Looked up from germline, CDR1 is SQVTM and CDR2 is ANQGSEA. This CDR3 region has 12 residues. In DNA, the CDR3 is TGCAGCGTTGAACCTAGCCAAGAGACCCAGTACTTC. It codes for CSVEPSQETQYF.

J is TRBJ1-4 and V is TRBV7-2, with no clear D. Trimming shortened V by 5 bases and J by 7 bases, and 17 bases separated the two germline ends. This CDR3 spans 15 amino acids. Germline V gene sequence: CDR1 SGHTA, CDR2 FQGNSA. Written as DNA, the CDR3 is TGTGCCAGCAGCGGCAGTATGGGGAATTTTGAAAAACTGTTTTTT. Its protein is CASSGSMGNFEKLFF.

About this clonotype: The junction departs from the called germline gene at one end, perhaps through a read error. The chain couples TRBV7-7 to TRBJ2-5; D ambiguous. The CDR3 runs 17 residues. The germline gives CDR1 SSHAT, CDR2 FNYEAQ (reference sequence). The CDR3 sequence is CASSLVPRSAARETRYF. DNA of the CDR3: TGTGCCAGCAGCTTAGTCCCAAGGTCCGCCGCCCGAGAGACCCGGTACTTC.

This clonotype was counted between two and nine times. The chain links TRBV29-1 to TRBJ2-2; D remains ambiguous. Per the germline V gene, CDR1 is SQVTM and CDR2 is ANQGSEA. There are 12 residues in the CDR3. Trimming stripped 4 bases from V and 5 bases from J, with 8 bases between. The CDR3 protein is CSVASQTGELFF. CDR3 nucleotides: TGCAGCGTTGCTTCACAGACCGGGGAGCTGTTTTTT.

The rearrangement uses TRBV20-1 and TRBJ2-1, with D hard to call. The V end lost 2 bases, the J end lost 5 bases, and 16 bases lay between the germline ends. The CDR3 has 15 amino acids. Germline lookup yields CDR1 DFQATT and CDR2 SNEGSKA (reference sequence). The CDR3 loop is CSARTLESGNNEQFF. CDR3 DNA sequence: TGCAGTGCTAGAACATTAGAAAGTGGGAACAATGAGCAGTTCTTC.